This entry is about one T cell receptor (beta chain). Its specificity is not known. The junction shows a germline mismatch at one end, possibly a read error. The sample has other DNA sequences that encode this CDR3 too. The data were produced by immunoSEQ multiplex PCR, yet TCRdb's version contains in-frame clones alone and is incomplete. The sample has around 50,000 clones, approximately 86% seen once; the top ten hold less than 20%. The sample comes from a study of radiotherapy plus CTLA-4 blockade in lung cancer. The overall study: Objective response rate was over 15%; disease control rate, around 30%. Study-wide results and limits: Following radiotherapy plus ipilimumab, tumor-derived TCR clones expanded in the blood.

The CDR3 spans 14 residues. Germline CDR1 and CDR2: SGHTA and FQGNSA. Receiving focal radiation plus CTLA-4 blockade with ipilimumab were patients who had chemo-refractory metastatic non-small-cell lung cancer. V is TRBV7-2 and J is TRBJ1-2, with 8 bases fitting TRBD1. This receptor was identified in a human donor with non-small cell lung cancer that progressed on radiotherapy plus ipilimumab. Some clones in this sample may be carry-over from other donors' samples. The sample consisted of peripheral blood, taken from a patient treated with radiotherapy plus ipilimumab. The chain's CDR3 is CASSSGQVNYGYTF. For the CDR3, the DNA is TGTGCCAGCAGTTCGGGACAGGTTAACTACGGCTACACCTTC.